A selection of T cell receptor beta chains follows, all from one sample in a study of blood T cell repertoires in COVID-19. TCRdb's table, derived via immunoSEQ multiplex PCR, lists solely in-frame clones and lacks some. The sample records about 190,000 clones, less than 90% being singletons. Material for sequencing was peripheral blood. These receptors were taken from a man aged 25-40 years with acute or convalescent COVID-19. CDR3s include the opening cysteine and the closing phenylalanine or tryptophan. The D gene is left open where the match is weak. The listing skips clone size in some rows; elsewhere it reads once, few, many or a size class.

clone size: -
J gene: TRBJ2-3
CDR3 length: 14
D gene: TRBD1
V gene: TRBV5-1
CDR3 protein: CASSFGQGADTQYF
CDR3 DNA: TGCGCCAGCAGCTTCGGACAGGGCGCAGATACGCAGTATTTT

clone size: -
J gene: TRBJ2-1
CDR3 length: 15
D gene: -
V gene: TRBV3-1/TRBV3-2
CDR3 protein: CASSHNPSRYNEQFF
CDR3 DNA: TGTGCCAGCAGCCACAACCCCTCCAGGTACAATGAGCAGTTCTTC

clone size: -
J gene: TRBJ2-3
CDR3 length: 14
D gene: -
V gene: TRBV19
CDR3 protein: CASSIMGSTDTQYF
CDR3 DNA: TGTGCCAGTAGTATAATGGGCAGCACAGATACGCAGTATTTT

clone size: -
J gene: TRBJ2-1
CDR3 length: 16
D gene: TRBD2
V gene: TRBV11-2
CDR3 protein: CASSITAGVTYNEQFF
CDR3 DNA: TGTGCCAGCAGCATTACGGCGGGAGTTACCTACAATGAGCAGTTCTTC

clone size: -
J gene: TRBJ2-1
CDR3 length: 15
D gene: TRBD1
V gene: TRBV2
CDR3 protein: CASSRTGGRLDEQFF
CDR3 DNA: TGTGCCAGCAGCCGTACAGGGGGCCGCCTAGATGAGCAGTTCTTC

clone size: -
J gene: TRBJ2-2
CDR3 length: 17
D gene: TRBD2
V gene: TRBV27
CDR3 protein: CASSFYRGLAVAGELFF
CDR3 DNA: TGTGCCAGCAGTTTTTATCGTGGACTAGCGGTCGCCGGGGAGCTGTTTTTT

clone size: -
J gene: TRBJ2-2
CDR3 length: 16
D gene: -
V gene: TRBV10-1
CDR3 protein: CASSEGGGYRTGELFF
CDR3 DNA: TGCGCCAGCAGTGAGGGTGGCGGGTATAGGACCGGGGAGCTGTTTTTT

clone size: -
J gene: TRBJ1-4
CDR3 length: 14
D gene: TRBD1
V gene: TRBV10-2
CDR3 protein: CASSSDRSNEKLFF
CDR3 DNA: TGCGCCAGCAGCTCGGACAGGTCTAATGAAAAACTGTTTTTT

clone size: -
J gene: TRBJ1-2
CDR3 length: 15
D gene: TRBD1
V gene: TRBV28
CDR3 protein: CASSSNDGTGAGYTF
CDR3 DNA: TGTGCCAGCAGTTCCAACGATGGGACAGGGGCTGGCTACACCTTC

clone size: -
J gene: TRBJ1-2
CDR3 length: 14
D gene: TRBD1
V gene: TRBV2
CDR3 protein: CASSGGTGTYGYTF
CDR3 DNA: TGTGCCAGCAGTGGTGGGACAGGGACTTATGGCTACACCTTC

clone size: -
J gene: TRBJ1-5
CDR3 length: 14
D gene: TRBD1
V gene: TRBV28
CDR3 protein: CASSFNDRDQPQHF
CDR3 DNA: TGTGCCAGCAGTTTCAACGACAGGGATCAGCCCCAGCATTTT

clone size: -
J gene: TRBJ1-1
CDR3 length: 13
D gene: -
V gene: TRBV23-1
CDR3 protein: CASTQGKNTEAFF
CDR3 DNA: TGCGCCAGCACCCAGGGGAAAAACACTGAAGCTTTCTTT

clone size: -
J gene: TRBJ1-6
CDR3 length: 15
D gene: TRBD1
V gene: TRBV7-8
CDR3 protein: CASSPIRTGESPLHF
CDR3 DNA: TGTGCCAGCAGCCCGATTAGGACAGGGGAATCACCCCTCCACTTT

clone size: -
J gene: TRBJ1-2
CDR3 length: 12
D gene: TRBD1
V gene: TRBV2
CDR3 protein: CASSADRSGYTF
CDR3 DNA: TGTGCCAGCAGTGCGGACAGGAGCGGCTACACCTTC

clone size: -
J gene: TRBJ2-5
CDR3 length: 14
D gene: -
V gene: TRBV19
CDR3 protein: CASSLGSGSETQYF
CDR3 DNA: TGTGCCAGTAGTCTAGGGTCGGGATCAGAGACCCAGTACTTC

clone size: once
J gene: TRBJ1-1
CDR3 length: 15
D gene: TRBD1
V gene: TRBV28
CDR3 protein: CASGPGTGLWTEAFF
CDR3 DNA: TGTGCCAGCGGACCGGGGACAGGATTGTGGACTGAAGCTTTCTTT

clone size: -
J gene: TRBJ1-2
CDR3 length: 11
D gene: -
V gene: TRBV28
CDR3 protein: CASSQSWGYTF
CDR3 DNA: TGTGCCAGCAGTCAGTCGTGGGGCTACACCTTC

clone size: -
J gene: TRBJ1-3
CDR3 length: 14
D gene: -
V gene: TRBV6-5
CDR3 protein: CASRQRGSGNTIYF
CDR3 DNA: TGTGCCAGCAGACAAAGGGGCTCTGGAAACACCATATATTTT

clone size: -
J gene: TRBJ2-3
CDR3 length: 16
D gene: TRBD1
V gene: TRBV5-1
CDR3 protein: CASTPFGQGSGDTQYF
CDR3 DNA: TGCGCCAGCACCCCGTTCGGACAGGGTTCGGGAGATACGCAGTATTTT

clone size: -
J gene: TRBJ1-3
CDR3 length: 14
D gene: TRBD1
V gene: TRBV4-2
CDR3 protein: CASSGTGGGNTIYF
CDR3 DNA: TGTGCCAGCAGCGGGACAGGGGGTGGAAACACCATATATTTT

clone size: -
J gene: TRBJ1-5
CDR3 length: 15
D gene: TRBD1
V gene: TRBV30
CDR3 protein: CAWSVGQGYNQPQHF
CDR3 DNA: TGTGCCTGGAGTGTGGGACAGGGATACAATCAGCCCCAGCATTTT

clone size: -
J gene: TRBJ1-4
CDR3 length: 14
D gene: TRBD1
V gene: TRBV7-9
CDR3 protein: CASSPGTGHEKLFF
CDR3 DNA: TGTGCCAGCAGCCCCGGGACAGGGCATGAAAAACTGTTTTTT

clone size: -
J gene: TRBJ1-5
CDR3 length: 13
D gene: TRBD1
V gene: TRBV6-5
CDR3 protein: CASSLGQDQPQHF
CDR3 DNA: TGTGCCAGCAGTCTGGGACAGGACCAGCCCCAGCATTTT

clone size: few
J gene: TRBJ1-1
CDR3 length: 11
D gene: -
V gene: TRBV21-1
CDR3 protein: CASSCRVEAFF
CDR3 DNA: TGTGCCAGCAGCTGCCGGGTCGAAGCTTTCTTT

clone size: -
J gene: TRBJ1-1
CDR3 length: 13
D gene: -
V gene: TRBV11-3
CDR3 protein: CASSPGMNTEAFF
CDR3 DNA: TGTGCCAGCAGCCCAGGTATGAACACTGAAGCTTTCTTT

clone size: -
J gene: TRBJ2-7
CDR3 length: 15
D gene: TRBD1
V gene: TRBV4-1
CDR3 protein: CASSQDRDKTYEQYF
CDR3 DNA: TGCGCCAGCAGTCAGGACAGGGACAAAACCTACGAGCAGTACTTC

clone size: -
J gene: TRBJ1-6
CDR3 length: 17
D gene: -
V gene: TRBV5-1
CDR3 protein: CASRPGQRVAYNSPLHF
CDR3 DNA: TGCGCCAGCAGGCCCGGACAGAGAGTGGCCTATAATTCACCCCTCCACTTT

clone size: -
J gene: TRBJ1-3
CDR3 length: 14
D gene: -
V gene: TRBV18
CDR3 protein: CASSQGRSGNTIYF
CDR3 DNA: TGTGCCAGCTCCCAGGGGAGATCTGGAAACACCATATATTTT

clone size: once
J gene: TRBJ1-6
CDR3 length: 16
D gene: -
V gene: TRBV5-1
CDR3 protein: CASSPKQSSYNSPLHF
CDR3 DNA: TGCGCCAGCAGCCCGAAACAGAGCTCCTATAATTCACCCCTCCACTTT

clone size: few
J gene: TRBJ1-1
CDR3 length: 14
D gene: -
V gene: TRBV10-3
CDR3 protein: CAISNSGMNTEAFF
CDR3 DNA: TGTGCCATCAGTAACAGCGGAATGAACACTGAAGCTTTCTTT

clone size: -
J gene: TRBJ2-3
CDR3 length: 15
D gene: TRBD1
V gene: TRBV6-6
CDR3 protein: CASSRDGTGGNTQYF
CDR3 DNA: TGTGCCAGCAGTCGCGACGGGACAGGGGGAAATACGCAGTATTTT

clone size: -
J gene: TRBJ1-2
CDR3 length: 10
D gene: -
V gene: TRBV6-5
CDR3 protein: CASRTESYTF
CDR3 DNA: TGTGCCAGCAGAACAGAAAGCTACACCTTC

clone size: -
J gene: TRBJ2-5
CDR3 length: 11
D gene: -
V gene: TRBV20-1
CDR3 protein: CSGARQETQYF
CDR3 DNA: TGCAGTGGTGCGCGCCAAGAGACCCAGTACTTC

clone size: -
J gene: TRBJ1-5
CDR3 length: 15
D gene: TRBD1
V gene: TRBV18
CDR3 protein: CASSQGTGMDQPQHF
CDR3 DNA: TGTGCCAGCTCACAAGGGACAGGTATGGATCAGCCCCAGCATTTT

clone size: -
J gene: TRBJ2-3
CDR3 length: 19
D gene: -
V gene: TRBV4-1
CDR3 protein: CASSLSGVFGTPRTDTQYF
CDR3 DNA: TGCGCCAGCAGCCTGTCAGGGGTTTTCGGCACCCCCCGCACAGATACGCAGTATTTT

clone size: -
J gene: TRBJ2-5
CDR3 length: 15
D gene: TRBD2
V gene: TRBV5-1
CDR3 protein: CASSREGGTQETQYF
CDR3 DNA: TGCGCCAGCAGCCGGGAGGGCGGAACCCAAGAGACCCAGTACTTC

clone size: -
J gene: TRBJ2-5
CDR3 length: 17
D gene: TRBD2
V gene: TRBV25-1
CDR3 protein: CASEGDILAGGWETQYF
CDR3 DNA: TGTGCCAGTGAGGGGGATATCCTAGCGGGGGGCTGGGAGACCCAGTACTTC

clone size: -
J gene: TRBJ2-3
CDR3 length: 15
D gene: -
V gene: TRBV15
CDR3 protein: CATSARDKQSDTQYF
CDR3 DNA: TGTGCCACCAGCGCCCGGGACAAACAATCAGATACGCAGTATTTT

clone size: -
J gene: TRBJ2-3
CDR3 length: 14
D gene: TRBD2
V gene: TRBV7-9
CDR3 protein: CAFPGGPPADTQYF
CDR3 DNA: TGTGCCTTCCCGGGGGGTCCCCCCGCAGATACGCAGTATTTT

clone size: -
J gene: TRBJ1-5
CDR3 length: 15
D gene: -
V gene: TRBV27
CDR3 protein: CASRGLVNSNQPQHF
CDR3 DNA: TGTGCCAGCAGGGGCCTTGTGAATAGCAATCAGCCCCAGCATTTT

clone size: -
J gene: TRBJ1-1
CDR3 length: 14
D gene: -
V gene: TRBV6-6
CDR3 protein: CALRLGQRNTEAFF
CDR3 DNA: TGTGCCTTACGTCTTGGGCAGAGGAACACTGAAGCTTTCTTT

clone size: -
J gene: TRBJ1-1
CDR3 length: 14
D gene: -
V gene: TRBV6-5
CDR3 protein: CASTERRVGTEAFF
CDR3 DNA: TGTGCCAGCACAGAACGGAGGGTTGGCACTGAAGCTTTCTTT

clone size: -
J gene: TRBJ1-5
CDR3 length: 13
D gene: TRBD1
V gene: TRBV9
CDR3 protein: CASSPDRDQPQHF
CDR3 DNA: TGTGCCAGCAGCCCGGACAGGGATCAGCCCCAGCATTTT

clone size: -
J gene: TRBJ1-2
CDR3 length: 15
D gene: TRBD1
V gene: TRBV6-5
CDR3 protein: CASSSTGTGRYGYTF
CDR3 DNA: TGTGCCAGCAGTTCCACCGGGACAGGGCGGTATGGCTACACCTTC

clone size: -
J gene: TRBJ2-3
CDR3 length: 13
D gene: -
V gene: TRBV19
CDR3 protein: CASKGVSTDTQYF
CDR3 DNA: TGTGCCAGTAAGGGGGTCAGCACAGATACGCAGTATTTT

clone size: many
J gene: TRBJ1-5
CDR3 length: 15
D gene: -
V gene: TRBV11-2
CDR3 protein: CASSKVAGMNQPQHF
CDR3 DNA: TGTGCCAGCAGCAAAGTGGCAGGAATGAATCAGCCCCAGCATTTT

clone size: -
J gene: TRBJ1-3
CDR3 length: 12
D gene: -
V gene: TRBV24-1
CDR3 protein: CATSEGENTIYF
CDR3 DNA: TGTGCCACCAGCGAGGGGGAAAACACCATATATTTT

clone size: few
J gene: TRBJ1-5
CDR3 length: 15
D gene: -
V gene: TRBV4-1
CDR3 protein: CASSQGAGANQPQHF
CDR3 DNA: TGCGCCAGCAGCCAAGGTGCGGGGGCAAACCAGCCCCAGCATTTT

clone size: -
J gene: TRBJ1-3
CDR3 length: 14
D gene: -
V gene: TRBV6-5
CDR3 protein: CASSSTGPGNTIYF
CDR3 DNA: TGTGCCAGCAGTTCTACAGGGCCGGGAAACACCATATATTTT

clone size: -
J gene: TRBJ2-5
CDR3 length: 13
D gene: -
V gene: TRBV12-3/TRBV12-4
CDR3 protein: CASSRTAQETQYF
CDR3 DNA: TGTGCCAGCAGTAGGACAGCACAAGAGACCCAGTACTTC

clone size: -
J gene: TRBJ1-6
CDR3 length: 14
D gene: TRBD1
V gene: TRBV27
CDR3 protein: CASSSGQANSPLHF
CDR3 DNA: TGTGCCAGCAGTTCGGGACAGGCGAATTCACCCCTCCACTTT

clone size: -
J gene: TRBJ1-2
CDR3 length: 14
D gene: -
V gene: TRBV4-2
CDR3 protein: CASSQDRTVYGYTF
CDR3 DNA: TGTGCCAGCAGCCAAGACCGGACTGTCTATGGCTACACCTTC

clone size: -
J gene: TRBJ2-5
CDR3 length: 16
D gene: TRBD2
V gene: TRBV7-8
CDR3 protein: CASSSGTSGGSETQYF
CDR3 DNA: TGTGCCAGCAGCTCCGGGACTAGCGGGGGTTCAGAGACCCAGTACTTC